This T cell receptor (beta chain) was profiled in a study of Ad26.COV2.S vaccination and SARS-CoV-2 variants. The wider study: Ad26.COV2.S, an intramuscular injection, was given once or twice 56 days apart. Study-wide findings and caveats: Analyses that measured TCR breadth and depth may have underestimated total T cell responses. Comparable non-spike TCR breadth was observed in vaccine and placebo recipients.

As regards this clone: Its antigen is not known.

Germline V CDR1 and CDR2: SGHRS, YFSETQ. The V and J ends lost 4 bases and 3 bases, in that order; junction bases with no gene match: 3. The CDR3 is made up of 14 amino acids. Treatment defined: some 20 received Ad26.COV2.S at low or high dose, single or two shots; roughly five received placebo; per-sample allocation not given. Sampling was performed 63 days after the first vaccine or placebo injection. The individual, an adult aged 18-55 years, was a donor in Boston. Generated by immunoSEQ multiplex PCR, the TCRdb table keeps only in-frame clones and is missing some. The sample holds almost 400,000 clones; around 91% are singletons and the top ten take over 1.5%.

The sample consisted of peripheral blood, taken in a trial of Ad26.COV2.S vaccine versus placebo. The source of this sequence is a person aged 18 to 65 who received the Ad26.COV2.S COVID-19 vaccine or a placebo. V is TRBV5-1 and J is TRBJ2-2, with TRBD1 matching 7 bases. CDR3 protein: CASSPTGYTGELFF. The CDR3 nucleotides are TGCGCCAGCAGCCCGACAGGGTACACCGGGGAGCTGTTTTTT.